A selection of T cell receptor beta chains follows, all from one sample in a study of blood T cells in healthy people across ages. TCRdb reanalysed the 5' RACE reads using MiXCR and keeps one entry per CDR3 protein. The sample shows about 620,000 distinct CDR3 sequences, around 21% of them seen only once. Sequencing was done on a sample of blood. All receptors derive from a man aged 70 or older in good health. Both conserved end residues are part of each CDR3. The D gene is left open where the match is weak. Clone size appears in some rows only: once, few, many, or a class for an expanded clone.

J,size,V,D,CDR3,DNA
TRBJ2-3,few,TRBV6-2/TRBV6-3,TRBD2,CASSKLAGAPGTDTQYF,TGTGCCAGCAGCAAACTAGCGGGAGCCCCCGGCACAGATACGCAGTATTTT
TRBJ2-7,NA,TRBV20-1,NA,CSARDWERKSTYEQYF,TGCAGTGCTAGAGATTGGGAGCGCAAAAGCACCTACGAGCAGTACTTC
TRBJ2-5,many,TRBV7-3,TRBD1,CASSLMGTDQETQYF,TGTGCCAGCAGCTTAATGGGGACAGACCAAGAGACCCAGTACTTC
TRBJ2-3,few,TRBV6-2/TRBV6-3,NA,CASSARADTQYF,TGTGCCAGCAGTGCACGGGCGGATACGCAGTATTTT
TRBJ2-3,NA,TRBV29-1,TRBD2,CSGGGGLAGRDTQYF,TGCAGCGGCGGTGGGGGACTAGCGGGAAGAGATACGCAGTATTTT
TRBJ1-6,NA,TRBV4-1,NA,CASSPGMSPLHF,TGCGCCAGCAGCCCGGGGATGTCACCCCTCCACTTT
TRBJ1-4,few,TRBV2,NA,CASSDRSYEKLFF,TGTGCCAGCAGTGATAGGAGTTATGAAAAACTGTTTTTT
TRBJ1-1,NA,TRBV7-2,TRBD1,CASRTQGAGNTEAFF,TGTGCCAGCAGAACACAGGGGGCCGGGAACACTGAAGCTTTCTTT
TRBJ2-1,NA,TRBV20-1,TRBD1,CSASPDRGPYNEQFF,TGCAGTGCGAGTCCCGACAGGGGTCCCTACAATGAGCAGTTCTTC
TRBJ2-7,few,TRBV10-3,NA,CAISEYYPGTSGYEQYF,TGTGCCATCAGTGAGTACTACCCCGGGACATCAGGCTACGAGCAGTACTTC
TRBJ1-5,NA,TRBV7-3,TRBD1,CASSFWTGIDQPQHF,TGTGCCAGCAGCTTTTGGACAGGGATTGATCAGCCCCAGCATTTT
TRBJ2-5,NA,TRBV20-1,TRBD2,CSAQTSGGQETQYF,TGCAGTGCCCAGACTAGCGGGGGCCAAGAGACCCAGTACTTC
TRBJ1-2,NA,TRBV12-3/TRBV12-4,NA,CASTFFGTYGYTF,TGTGCCAGCACCTTTTTCGGGACCTATGGCTACACCTTC
TRBJ2-5,few,TRBV7-9,NA,CASTRGGEQETQYF,TGTGCCAGCACCCGAGGGGGTGAACAAGAGACCCAGTACTTC
TRBJ1-1,NA,TRBV19,TRBD1,CASNPDRGRTEAFF,TGTGCCAGTAACCCAGACAGGGGGCGGACTGAAGCTTTCTTT
TRBJ1-1,NA,TRBV5-1,TRBD1,CASSAVPGQGLNTEAFF,TGCGCCAGCAGCGCAGTCCCGGGACAGGGGCTTAACACTGAAGCTTTCTTT
TRBJ2-7,NA,TRBV25-1,NA,CASQGRGRYEQCF,TGTGCCAGCCAAGGGCGGGGCCGATACGAGCAGTGCTTC
TRBJ1-4,NA,TRBV4-1,TRBD1,CASSQNQNGQGYGEKLFF,TGCGCCAGCAGCCAAAATCAAAACGGACAGGGTTATGGTGAAAAACTGTTTTTT
TRBJ2-7,few,TRBV12-3/TRBV12-4,TRBD2,CASSPPGTNRREQYF,TGTGCCAGCAGTCCCCCCGGGACTAACCGCCGCGAGCAGTACTTC
TRBJ2-5,few,TRBV4-2,TRBD2,CASGRDQETQYF,TGTGCCAGCGGGAGGGACCAAGAGACCCAGTACTTC
TRBJ2-3,NA,TRBV28,TRBD2,CASSQTSGTGTDTQYF,TGTGCCAGCAGCCAAACTAGCGGGACGGGCACAGATACGCAGTATTTT
TRBJ2-1,NA,TRBV12-5,TRBD2,CASGLAGGSSLNEQFF,TGTGCTAGTGGTTTGGCGGGAGGGTCCTCTCTCAATGAGCAGTTCTTC
TRBJ2-7,NA,TRBV6-2/TRBV6-3,NA,CASSLRGAQEQYF,TGTGCCAGCAGTTTAAGGGGGGCACAGGAGCAGTACTTC
TRBJ2-1,NA,TRBV11-2,NA,CASSLRRSSYNEQFF,TGTGCCAGCAGCTTAAGGAGGAGCTCCTACAATGAGCAGTTCTTC
TRBJ1-3,few,TRBV2,NA,CASSERVVGGNTIYF,TGTGCCAGCAGCGAACGGGTGGTCGGTGGAAACACCATATATTTT
TRBJ2-2,few,TRBV7-3,NA,CASAAGSDTGELFF,TGTGCCAGCGCGGCGGGAAGCGACACCGGGGAGCTGTTTTTT
TRBJ1-6,NA,TRBV11-2,NA,CASSHDSYNSPLHF,TGTGCCAGCAGCCACGACAGCTATAATTCACCCCTCCACTTT
TRBJ2-5,once,TRBV6-5,NA,CASSYSTSLIGDDQETQYF,TGTGCCAGCAGTTACTCGACGTCTTTGATAGGGGACGACCAAGAGACCCAGTACTTC
TRBJ2-6,few,TRBV5-5,NA,CASSANSGANVLTF,TGTGCCAGCAGCGCGAACTCTGGGGCCAACGTCCTGACTTTC
TRBJ2-1,NA,TRBV27,NA,CASSLSSSKDEQFF,TGTGCCAGCAGTTTATCGAGCAGTAAAGATGAGCAGTTCTTC
TRBJ1-2,NA,TRBV12-3/TRBV12-4,NA,CASSLGQTNYGYTF,TGTGCCAGCAGTTTGGGGCAGACTAACTATGGCTACACCTTC
TRBJ2-1,many,TRBV6-6,NA,CASTFGGGEYNEQFF,TGTGCCAGCACCTTCGGAGGCGGCGAGTACAATGAGCAGTTCTTC
TRBJ1-4,NA,TRBV18,NA,CASSPTQINEKLFF,TGTGCCAGCTCCCCGACCCAGATCAATGAAAAACTGTTTTTT
TRBJ2-2,NA,TRBV5-1,TRBD1,CASLKTGQGSGELFF,TGCGCCAGCTTGAAGACGGGACAGGGTTCCGGGGAGCTGTTTTTT
TRBJ1-2,many,TRBV3-1,NA,CASSQDAGYYGYTF,TGTGCCAGCAGCCAAGATGCGGGGTACTATGGCTACACCTTC